This is a list of T cell receptor beta chains from one sample in a study of T cell responses to AZD1222 COVID-19 vaccine. Data came from immunoSEQ multiplex PCR; TCRdb stores just in-frame clones and leaves some out. The repertoire consists of around 75,000 clones, with 70% to 90% occurring once and the leading ten covering about a tenth. The starting material was peripheral blood, obtained 28 days after the second dose of the MenACWY control vaccine. These receptors came from an adult who received the MenACWY meningococcal vaccine as a control. Each CDR3 is given with its conserved first and last residue. The order of the fields is V gene, D gene, clone size, J gene, CDR3 protein, CDR3 DNA. The D gene is left open where the match is weak. Clone size is given for some rows only: seen once, a few or many times, or a class if the clone is expanded.

>TRBV5-1|.|.|TRBJ1-2
CASSVDKGGYTF
TGCGCCAGCAGCGTGGACAAGGGGGGCTACACCTTC
>TRBV27|.|.|TRBJ2-7
CASSQGYEQYF
TGTGCCAGCAGTCAAGGCTACGAGCAGTACTTC
>TRBV5-1|.|.|TRBJ1-6
CASSLDQGEVSPLHF
TGCGCCAGCAGCTTGGATCAAGGGGAGGTTTCACCCCTCCACTTT
>TRBV2|TRBD1|.|TRBJ1-1
CASSEGGQSAFF
TGTGCCAGCAGTGAAGGGGGACAGTCGGCTTTCTTT
>TRBV6-1|.|.|TRBJ1-4
CASSEARAVHGEKLFF
TGTGCCAGCAGTGAAGCCAGGGCCGTTCATGGTGAAAAACTGTTTTTT
>TRBV5-6|.|.|TRBJ1-5
CASSLGNNQPQHF
TGTGCCAGCAGCTTGGGGAACAATCAGCCCCAGCATTTT
>TRBV27|.|.|TRBJ1-4
CASSLKIPGTELFF
TGTGCCAGCAGTTTAAAGATCCCTGGGACTGAACTGTTTTTT
>TRBV5-1|.|.|TRBJ1-1
CASSLGQGVNTEAFF
TGCGCCAGCAGCTTGGGGCAGGGAGTAAACACTGAAGCTTTCTTT
>TRBV19|TRBD2|.|TRBJ2-3
CASSIGRGDGDTQYF
TGTGCCAGTAGTATCGGGAGGGGTGATGGGGATACGCAGTATTTT
>TRBV19|.|.|TRBJ1-1
CASSSTVNTEAFF
TGTGCCAGTAGTTCGACGGTGAACACTGAAGCTTTCTTT
>TRBV29-1|.|.|TRBJ1-3
CSVEDPGGANTIYF
TGCAGCGTTGAAGACCCTGGGGGGGCCAACACCATATATTTT
>TRBV2|.|.|TRBJ1-5
CASSTSAGAGGEASNQPQHF
TGTGCCAGCAGTACTAGCGCGGGGGCAGGAGGGGAGGCTAGCAATCAGCCCCAGCATTTT
>TRBV6-2/TRBV6-3|TRBD2|.|TRBJ2-1
CASSALSSGGARNEQFF
TGTGCCAGCAGTGCTTTATCTAGCGGGGGGGCGAGGAATGAGCAGTTCTTC
>TRBV3-1/TRBV3-2|TRBD2|once|TRBJ2-3
CASSLGLAGGLKDTQYF
TGTGCCAGCAGCCTTGGACTAGCGGGGGGGCTTAAAGATACGCAGTATTTT